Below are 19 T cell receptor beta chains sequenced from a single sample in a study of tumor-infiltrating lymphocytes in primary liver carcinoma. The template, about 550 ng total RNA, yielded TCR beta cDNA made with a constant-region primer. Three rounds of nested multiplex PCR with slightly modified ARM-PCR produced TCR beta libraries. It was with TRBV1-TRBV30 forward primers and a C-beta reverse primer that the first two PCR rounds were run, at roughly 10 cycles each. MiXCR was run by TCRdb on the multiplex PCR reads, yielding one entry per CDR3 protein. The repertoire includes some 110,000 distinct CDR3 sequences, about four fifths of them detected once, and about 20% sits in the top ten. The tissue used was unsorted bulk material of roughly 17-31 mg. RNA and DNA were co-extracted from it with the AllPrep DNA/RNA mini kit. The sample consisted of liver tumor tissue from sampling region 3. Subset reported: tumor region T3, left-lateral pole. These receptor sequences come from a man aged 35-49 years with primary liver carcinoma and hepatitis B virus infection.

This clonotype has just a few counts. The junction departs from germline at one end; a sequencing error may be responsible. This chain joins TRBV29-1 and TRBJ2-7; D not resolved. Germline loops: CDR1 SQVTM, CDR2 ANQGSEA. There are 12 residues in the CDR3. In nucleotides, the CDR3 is TGCAGTGTTGAATCAGTCCCCTACGAGCAGTACTTC. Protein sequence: CSVESVPYEQYF.

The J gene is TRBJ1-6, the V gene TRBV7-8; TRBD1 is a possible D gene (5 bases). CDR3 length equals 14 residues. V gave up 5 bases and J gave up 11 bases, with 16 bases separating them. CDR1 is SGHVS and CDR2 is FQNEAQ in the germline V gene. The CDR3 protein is CASSRQGGNAPLHF. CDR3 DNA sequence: TGTGCCAGCAGCCGGCAGGGCGGGAATGCACCCCTCCACTTT.

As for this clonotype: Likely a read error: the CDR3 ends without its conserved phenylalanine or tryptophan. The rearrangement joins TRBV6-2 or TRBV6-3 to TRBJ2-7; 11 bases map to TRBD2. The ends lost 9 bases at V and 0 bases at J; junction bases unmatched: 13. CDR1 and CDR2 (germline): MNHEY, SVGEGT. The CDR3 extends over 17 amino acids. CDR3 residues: CASCSGREGDLSYEQYS. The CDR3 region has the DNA TGTGCCAGTTGTAGCGGGAGGGAAGGAGATCTCTCCTACGAGCAGTACTCC.

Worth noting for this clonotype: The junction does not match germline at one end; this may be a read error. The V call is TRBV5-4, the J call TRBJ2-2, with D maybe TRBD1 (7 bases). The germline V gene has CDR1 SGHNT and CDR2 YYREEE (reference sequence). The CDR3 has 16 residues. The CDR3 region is CASSVVQGGGTGELFF. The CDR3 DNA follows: TGTGCCAGCAGCGTGGTCCAGGGGGGAGGCACTGGGGAACTGTTTTTT.

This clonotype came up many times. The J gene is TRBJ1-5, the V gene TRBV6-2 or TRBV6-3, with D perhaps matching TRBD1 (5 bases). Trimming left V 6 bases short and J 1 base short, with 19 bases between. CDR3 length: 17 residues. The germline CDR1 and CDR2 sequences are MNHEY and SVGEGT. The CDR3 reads CASSPPAAGTSNQPQHF. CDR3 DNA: TGTGCCAGCAGCCCACCGGCCGCGGGGACCAGCAATCAGCCCCAGCATTTT.

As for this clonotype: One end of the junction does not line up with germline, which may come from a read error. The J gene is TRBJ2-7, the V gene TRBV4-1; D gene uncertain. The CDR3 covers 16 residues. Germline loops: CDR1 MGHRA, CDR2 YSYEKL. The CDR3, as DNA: TGCGCCAGTAGCCGCGTAGGAACAGCTATCTCCTACGAGCAGTACTTC. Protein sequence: CASSRVGTAISYEQYF.

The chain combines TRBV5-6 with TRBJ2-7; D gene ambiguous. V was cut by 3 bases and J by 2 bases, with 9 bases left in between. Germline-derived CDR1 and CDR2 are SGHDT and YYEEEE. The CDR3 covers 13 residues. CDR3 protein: CASSSFMAYEQYF. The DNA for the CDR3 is TGTGCCAGCAGCTCCTTTATGGCCTACGAGCAGTACTTC.

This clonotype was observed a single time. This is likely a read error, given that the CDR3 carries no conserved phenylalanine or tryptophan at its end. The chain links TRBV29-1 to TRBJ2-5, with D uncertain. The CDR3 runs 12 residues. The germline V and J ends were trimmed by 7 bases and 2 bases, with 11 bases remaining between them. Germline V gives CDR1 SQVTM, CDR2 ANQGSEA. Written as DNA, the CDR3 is TGCAGCGCCATGACTTTGCAAGAGACCCAGTACTTA. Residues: CSAMTLQETQYL.

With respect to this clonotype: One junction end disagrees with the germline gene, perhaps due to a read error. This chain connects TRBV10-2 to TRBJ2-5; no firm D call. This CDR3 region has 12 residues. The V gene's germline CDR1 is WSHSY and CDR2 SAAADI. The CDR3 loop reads CASKNSTQTLYF. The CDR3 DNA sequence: TGCGCCAGCAAGAACAGTACTCAGACCCTGTACTTC.

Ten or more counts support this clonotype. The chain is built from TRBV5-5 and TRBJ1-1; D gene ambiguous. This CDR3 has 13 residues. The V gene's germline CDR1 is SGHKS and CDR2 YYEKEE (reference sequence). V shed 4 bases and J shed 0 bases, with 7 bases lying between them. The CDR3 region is CASSPGVNTEAFF. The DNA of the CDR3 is TGTGCCAGCAGCCCCGGGGTGAACACTGAAGCTTTCTTT.

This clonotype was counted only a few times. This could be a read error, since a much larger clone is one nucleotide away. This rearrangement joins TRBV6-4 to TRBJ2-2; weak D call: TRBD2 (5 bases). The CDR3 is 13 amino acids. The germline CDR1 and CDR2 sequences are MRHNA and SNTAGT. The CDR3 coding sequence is TGTGCCAGCAGTGACTCGAACACCGGGGAGCTGTCTTTT. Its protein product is CASSDSNTGELSF.

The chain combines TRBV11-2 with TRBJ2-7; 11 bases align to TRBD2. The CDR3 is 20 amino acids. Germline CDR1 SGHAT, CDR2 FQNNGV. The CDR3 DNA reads TGTACTAGCAGCTTGAGGGAGGGGAGGACTAGCGGGCTCAGCTACTACGAGCAGTACTTC. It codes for CTSSLREGRTSGLSYYEQYF.

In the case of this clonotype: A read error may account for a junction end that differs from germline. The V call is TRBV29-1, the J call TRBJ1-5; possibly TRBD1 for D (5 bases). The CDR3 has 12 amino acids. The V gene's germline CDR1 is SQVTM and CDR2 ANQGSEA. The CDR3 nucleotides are TGCAGCGCTGGGGGAGGCAATCTGCCCCAGCATTTT. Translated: CSAGGGNLPQHF. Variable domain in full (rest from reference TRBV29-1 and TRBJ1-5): SAVISQKPSRDICQRGTSLTIQCQVDSQVTMMFWYRQQPGQSLTLIATANQGSEATYESGFVIDKFPISRPNLTFSTLTVSNMSPEDSSIYLCSAGGGNLPQHFGDGTRLSIL.

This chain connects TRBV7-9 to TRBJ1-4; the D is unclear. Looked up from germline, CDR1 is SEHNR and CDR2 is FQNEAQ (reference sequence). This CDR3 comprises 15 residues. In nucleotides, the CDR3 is TGTACCAACAGCTCCTGGCTAGCAACTAATGAAAAACTGTTTTTT. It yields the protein CTNSSWLATNEKLFF.

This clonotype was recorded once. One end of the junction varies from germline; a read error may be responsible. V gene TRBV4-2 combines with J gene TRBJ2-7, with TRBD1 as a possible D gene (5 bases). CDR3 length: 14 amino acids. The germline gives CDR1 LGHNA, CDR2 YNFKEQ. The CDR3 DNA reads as TGTACCAGCAGCCAAGAAAATACCGGCAGGGAACAGTACTTC. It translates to CTSSQENTGREQYF.

The DNA for the CDR3 is TGTGCCATCAGCCCTCAGCTGCTGGGCACTGAAGCTTTCTTT. Its translation is CAISPQLLGTEAFF. This chain joins TRBV12-3 or TRBV12-4 and TRBJ1-1; D unresolved. V was shortened by 10 bases and J by 4 bases, with 19 bases between the two germline ends. The CDR3 extends over 14 amino acids.

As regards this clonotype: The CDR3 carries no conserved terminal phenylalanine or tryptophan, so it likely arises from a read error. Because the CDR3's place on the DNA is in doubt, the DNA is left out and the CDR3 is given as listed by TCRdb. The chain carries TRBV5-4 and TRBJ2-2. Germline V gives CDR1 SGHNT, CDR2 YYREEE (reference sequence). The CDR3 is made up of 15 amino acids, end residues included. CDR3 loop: CASSLGATPPGSCSL.

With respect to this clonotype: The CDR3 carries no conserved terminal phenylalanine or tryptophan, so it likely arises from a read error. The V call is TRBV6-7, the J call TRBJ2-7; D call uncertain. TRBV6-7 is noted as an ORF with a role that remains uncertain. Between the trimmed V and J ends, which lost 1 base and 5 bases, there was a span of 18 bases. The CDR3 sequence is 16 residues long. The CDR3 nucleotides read TGTGCCAGCAGTTACTTGGCGAAGGCCACTGGGCACGAGCAGTACTCC. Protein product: CASSYLAKATGHEQYS.

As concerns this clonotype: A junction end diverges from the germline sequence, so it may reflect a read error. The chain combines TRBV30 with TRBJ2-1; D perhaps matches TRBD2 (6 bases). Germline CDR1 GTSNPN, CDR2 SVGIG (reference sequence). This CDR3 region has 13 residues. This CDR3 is CDWSPGGNSKQFF. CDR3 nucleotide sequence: TGTGACTGGAGTCCCGGCGGGAACAGTAAGCAGTTCTTC.